These 27 T cell receptor beta chains came from one sample sequenced in a study of regulatory T cells in long-lasting Graves disease. Indicated time point: newly diagnosed GD, antithyroid drugs for less than 3 months. RNA isolated from PBMCs was used to make the TCR library. Arm-PCR of CDR3 regions and iRepertoire HTBI primers were the basis on which TCR beta libraries were built. TCRdb re-analysed the multiplex PCR reads in MiXCR, keeping a single row per CDR3 protein. The sample holds about 460,000 distinct CDR3 sequences; approximately 15% are singletons and the top ten take under 20%. The data were also submitted as part of a second study, on T cells in Graves' hyperthyroidism and ophthalmopathy.

The sequences come from peripheral blood mononuclear cells (PBMCs), collected at new diagnosis, from a patient treated with antithyroid drugs. The receptors were gathered from a woman in her 50s with Graves disease.

The chain recombines TRBV6-9 with TRBJ2-7, with TRBD1 matching 8 bases. The junction had 18 bases not matched to a gene; V was cut back by 3 bases and J by 2 bases. The CDR3 spans 19 residues. From germline, CDR1 is MNHGY and CDR2 SVAAGI. CDR3 sequence (DNA): TGTGCCAGCAGTTACGGCGCCGGACAGGGTTCCTCCCTGACCTACGAGCAGTACTTC. Residues: CASSYGAGQGSSLTYEQYF.

This clonotype was seen more than once but under ten times. The genes are TRBV7-6 and TRBJ2-5, with D uncertain. This CDR3 region has 14 residues. V gave up 5 bases and J gave up 4 bases, with 14 bases separating them. CDR1 is SGHVS and CDR2 is FNYEAQ in the germline V gene. The CDR3 DNA reads TGTGCCAGCAGCAAACGCGCCGGTGGAGAGACCCAGTACTTC. It yields the protein CASSKRAGGETQYF.

This clonotype has at least ten counts. The chain recombines TRBV7-3 with TRBJ2-5; maybe TRBD2 (6 bases). CDR1 SGHTA and CDR2 FQGTGA come from the germline V gene. Trimming shortened V by 0 bases and J by 1 base, and 9 bases separated the two germline ends. This CDR3 region has 15 residues. For the CDR3, the DNA is TGTGCCAGCAGCTTAACGGGGGGACCCCAAGAGACCCAGTACTTC. It yields the protein CASSLTGGPQETQYF. The full variable domain, rest sourced from reference TRBV7-3 and TRBJ2-5, is GAGVSQTPSNKVTEKGKYVELRCDPISGHTALYWYRQSLGQGPEFLIYFQGTGAADDSGLPNDRFFAVRPEGSVSTLKIQRTERGDSAVYLCASSLTGGPQETQYFGPGTRLLVL.

This clonotype showed up just a few times. V is TRBV5-6 and J is TRBJ1-5, with 9 bases matching TRBD1. V shed 0 bases and J 0 bases; nucleotides not matched to a gene: 1. Germline V gene lookup returns CDR1 SGHDT and CDR2 YYEEEE. This CDR3 has 16 amino acids. The CDR3 protein is CASSLAGQGSNQPQHF. In nucleotides, the CDR3 is TGTGCCAGCAGCTTGGCGGGACAGGGTAGCAATCAGCCCCAGCATTTT.

About this clonotype: The junction and the germline gene differ at one end; a read error may be behind it. The chain combines TRBV3-1 with TRBJ2-1; D might be TRBD1 or TRBD2, each matching 6 bases. The CDR3 spans 16 residues. CDR1 is LGHDT and CDR2 is YNNKEL in the germline V gene (reference sequence). The CDR3 DNA follows: TGTACCAGCAGCCAATACGGGGGCAGCTCCTACAATGAGCAGTTCTTC. This translates into CTSSQYGGSSYNEQFF.

This chain joins TRBV6-4 and TRBJ1-2, with D hard to call. V lost 0 bases, J lost 7 bases, and 3 bases lay in between. Germline V gene data show CDR1 as MRHNA and CDR2 as SNTAGT. CDR3 length: 11 residues. CDR3 in DNA: TGTGCCAGCAGTGACTCCAGTGGCTACACCTTC. Translation: CASSDSSGYTF.

Ten or more counts support this clonotype. The chain recombines TRBV4-1 with TRBJ2-4; the D is unclear. Trimming took 6 bases from V and 0 from J, leaving 15 bases between them. Looked up from germline, CDR1 is MGHRA and CDR2 is YSYEKL. The CDR3 length is 16 residues. CDR3 sequence (DNA): TGCGCCAGCAGTGCATATGGGCTTCTAGCCAAAAACATTCAGTACTTC. Protein sequence: CASSAYGLLAKNIQYF.

Concerning this clonotype: A read error is possible here, since a much larger clone lies one base away. The V call is TRBV5-1, the J call TRBJ2-7; tentative D call: TRBD1 (7 bases). The germline V gene has CDR1 SGHRS and CDR2 YFSETQ. The CDR3 runs 14 residues. The CDR3 sequence: CAGSSRDRQYEQYF. CDR3 coding DNA: TGCGCCGGCAGCTCGCGGGACAGACAGTACGAGCAGTACTTC.

This clonotype came up a few times. The V call is TRBV6-1, the J call TRBJ2-1; D is ambiguous. This CDR3 region has 10 residues. Germline V gene data show CDR1 as MNHNS and CDR2 as SASEGT. Trimming cost V 7 bases and J 8 bases, with 6 bases left between them. CDR3 nucleotides: TGTGCCAGCATGATGGATGAGCAGTTCTTC. It encodes CASMMDEQFF.

Only a few counts were recorded for this clonotype. The chain joins TRBV7-9 to TRBJ1-2; D gene uncertain. V was shortened by 8 bases and J by 4 bases, with 11 bases between the two germline ends. Germline CDR1 SEHNR, CDR2 FQNEAQ (reference sequence). The CDR3 totals 12 residues. The CDR3 nucleotides read TGTGCCAGCTCGGATTTCTCCTATGGCTACACCTTC. Translation gives CASSDFSYGYTF.

This clonotype was seen a few times. CDR3 sequence reads: CAWSDGNYGYTF. For the CDR3, the DNA is TGTGCCTGGAGTGACGGGAACTATGGCTACACCTTC. This chain joins TRBV30 and TRBJ1-2; D gene uncertain. V shed 1 base and J shed 2 bases, with 5 bases lying between them. The CDR3 loop spans 12 amino acids. Germline CDR1 reads GTSNPN; CDR2 reads SVGIG (reference sequence).

The chain combines TRBV27 with TRBJ2-6; no clear D gene. The CDR3 spans 13 residues. V was cut by 8 bases and J by 2 bases, with 7 bases left in between. From germline, CDR1 is MNHEY and CDR2 SMNVEV (reference sequence). CDR3 amino acids: CASGNPGANVLTF. The CDR3 nucleotides read TGTGCCAGCGGGAATCCTGGGGCCAACGTCCTGACTTTC.

This clonotype occurred once. The J gene is TRBJ2-1, the V gene TRBV5-8; unclear D gene. V shed 4 bases and J shed 3 bases, with 20 bases lying between them. CDR1 is SGHTS, CDR2 YDEGEE, per germline. The CDR3 consists of 17 residues. The CDR3 bases are TGTGCCAGCAGCCCGGCCTTGGCTTCCGACCACTACAATGAGCAGTTCTTC. Translating it yields CASSPALASDHYNEQFF.

This clonotype occurred many times. The chain carries TRBV2 and TRBJ2-7, with D tentatively TRBD1 (6 bases). The V gene's germline CDR1 is SNHLY and CDR2 FYNNEI. The CDR3 is made up of 13 amino acids. Trimming stripped 6 bases from V and 2 bases from J, with 11 bases between. DNA for the CDR3: TGTGCCAGCAGCGGACAGTTGGCCTACGAGCAGTACTTC. Encoded protein: CASSGQLAYEQYF.

This clonotype was found once. Just one base apart from a much larger clone, this may be a read error. The rearrangement links TRBV3-1 to TRBJ2-1, with 8 positions matching TRBD2. The DNA matches TRBJ2-5 better at its end, which makes the J call doubtful. The length of the CDR3 is 17 residues. Germline lookup yields CDR1 LGHDT and CDR2 YNNKEL (reference sequence). The DNA of the CDR3 is TGTGCCAGCAGCCAAGTCGGACCAGCGGGGGACCAAGAGACCCAGTACTTC. It yields the protein CASSQVGPAGDQETQYF.

This clonotype was picked up a small number of times. The rearrangement uses TRBV18 and TRBJ1-1; D uncertain. CDR3 size: 15 residues. V lost 0 bases to trimming and J lost 5 bases, with 13 bases between them. CDR1 is KGHSH and CDR2 is LQKENI in the germline V gene. CDR3 sequence: CASSPPTVRGTEAFF. The CDR3 DNA reads TGTGCCAGCTCACCACCGACGGTTCGCGGGACTGAAGCTTTCTTT.

The table lists this clonotype with many counts. J is TRBJ2-7 and V is TRBV28; the match to TRBD1 covers 7 bases. This CDR3 is built from 15 residues. V dropped 0 bases and J dropped 0; count of bases not matched to a gene: 2. Germline V gives CDR1 MDHEN, CDR2 SYDVKM. This chain's CDR3 is CASSLWGDSSYEQYF. The CDR3 DNA sequence: TGTGCCAGCAGTTTATGGGGGGACAGCTCCTACGAGCAGTACTTC. Full variable domain (rest looked up from reference TRBV28 and TRBJ2-7): DVKVTQSSRYLVKRTGEKVFLECVQDMDHENMFWYRQDPGLGLRLIYFSYDVKMKEKGDIPEGYSVSREKKERFSLILESASTNQTSMYLCASSLWGDSSYEQYFGPGTRLTVT.

This clonotype was detected many times. This chain joins TRBV6-2 or TRBV6-3 and TRBJ2-5, with D perhaps TRBD2 (6 bases). CDR1 is MNHEY, CDR2 SVGEGT, per germline. The CDR3 length is 13 residues. Deletions cut 5 bases from V and 5 bases from J, with 12 bases between. The CDR3 DNA reads TGTGCCAGCAGTCCGACTAGAATGGAGACCCAGTACTTC. This translates into CASSPTRMETQYF.

This clonotype has more than one count but fewer than ten. The J gene is TRBJ2-1, the V gene TRBV5-4, with TRBD2 identical over 8 bases. This CDR3 is 16 amino acids long. Germline V gene lookup returns CDR1 SGHNT and CDR2 YYREEE (reference sequence). With 4 bases clipped from V and 0 bases from J, the junction kept 6 bases outside the gene matches. The CDR3 reads CASSHGGGPSYNEQFF. In nucleotides, the CDR3 is TGTGCCAGCAGCCACGGGGGGGGCCCCTCCTACAATGAGCAGTTCTTC.

This clonotype appeared a few times. The chain is built from TRBV9 and TRBJ1-5; 7 bases are shared with TRBD1. CDR1 SGDLS and CDR2 YYNGEE come from the germline V gene. V shed 0 bases, J shed 11 bases, and the junction held 5 bases outside the gene matches. This CDR3 is built from 13 residues. This CDR3 is CASSVGQGMAQHF. The DNA for the CDR3 is TGTGCCAGCAGCGTAGGACAGGGAATGGCCCAGCATTTT.

The genes are TRBV11-2 and TRBJ1-6; TRBD1 aligns across 10 bases. Germline V gene lookup returns CDR1 SGHAT and CDR2 FQNNGV. The CDR3 length is 20 residues. The V segment lost 2 bases and the J segment 7 bases; nucleotides outside the gene matches: 17. The DNA for the CDR3 is TGTGCCAGCAGCTTACTGCGTGTTTCCGGGACAGGGGCCGACAATTCACCCCTCCACTTT. Protein sequence: CASSLLRVSGTGADNSPLHF.

This clonotype appeared a few times. With a much larger clone just one base away, this may be a read error. This chain joins TRBV28 and TRBJ2-1; the D is unclear. The CDR3 spans 15 residues. CDR1 MDHEN and CDR2 SYDVKM come from the germline V gene. CDR3 loop: CASSLTVLAYSEQFF. CDR3 nucleotides: TGTGCCAGCAGTTTAACGGTGTTAGCCTACAGTGAGCAGTTCTTC. Complete variable domain (other parts from reference TRBV28 and TRBJ2-1): DVKVTQSSRYLVKRTGEKVFLECVQDMDHENMFWYRQDPGLGLRLIYFSYDVKMKEKGDIPEGYSVSREKKERFSLILESASTNQTSMYLCASSLTVLAYSEQFFGPGTRLTVL.

This clonotype was counted many times. The CDR3 spells CASSQEGYEQYF. The CDR3, as DNA: TGCGCCAGCAGCCAAGAGGGGTACGAGCAGTACTTC. This sequence joins TRBV4-1 and TRBJ2-7; no clear D. Looked up from germline, CDR1 is MGHRA and CDR2 is YSYEKL. V was clipped by 0 bases and J by 4 bases, with 4 bases between them. The CDR3 runs 12 residues.

This clonotype was observed at least ten times. The V gene is TRBV27, the J gene TRBJ2-1; TRBD2 agrees at 9 bases. Trimming took 8 bases from V and 7 from J; bases not matched to a gene: 9. This CDR3 has 14 residues. Germline V gene data show CDR1 as MNHEY and CDR2 as SMNVEV (reference sequence). The CDR3 protein is CASLRLAGTNEQFF. CDR3 nucleotides: TGTGCCAGCCTCCGGCTAGCGGGGACAAATGAGCAGTTCTTC.

This clonotype came up a few times. The CDR3 DNA reads TGCAGCGTTGCTGTGGCGGTGATCGAGACCCAGTACTTC. Its translation is CSVAVAVIETQYF. J is TRBJ2-5 and V is TRBV29-1; D unresolved. The CDR3 runs 13 residues. Trimming took 4 bases from V and 5 from J, leaving 14 bases between them. In germline, CDR1 is SQVTM, CDR2 ANQGSEA.

This clonotype was seen a few times. The gene calls are TRBV6-4 and TRBJ2-7, with D tentatively TRBD1 (5 bases). CDR1 is MRHNA and CDR2 is SNTAGT in the germline V gene. V was cut by 5 bases and J by 2 bases, with 19 bases left in between. This CDR3 region has 16 residues. The CDR3 DNA sequence: TGTGCCAGCAGTTATGAAGGGGCTTCATCCACCTACGAGCAGTACTTC. Protein sequence: CASSYEGASSTYEQYF.

This clonotype was counted many times. The chain has TRBV28 and TRBJ2-1, with no clear D. CDR1 and CDR2 (germline): MDHEN, SYDVKM. Between the trimmed V and J ends, which lost 8 bases and 0 bases, there was a span of 5 bases. CDR3 size: 12 residues. CDR3 sequence (DNA): TGTGCCAGCCTCAGCTCCTACAATGAGCAGTTCTTC. Its protein is CASLSSYNEQFF.